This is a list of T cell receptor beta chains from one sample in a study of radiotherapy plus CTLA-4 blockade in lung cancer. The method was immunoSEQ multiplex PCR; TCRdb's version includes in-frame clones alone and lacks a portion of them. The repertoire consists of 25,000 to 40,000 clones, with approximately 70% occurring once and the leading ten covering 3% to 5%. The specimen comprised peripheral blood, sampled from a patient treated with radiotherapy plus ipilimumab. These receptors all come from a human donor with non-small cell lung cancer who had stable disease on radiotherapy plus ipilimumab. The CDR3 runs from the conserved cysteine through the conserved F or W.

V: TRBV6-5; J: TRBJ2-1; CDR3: CASTADRGTYNEQFF
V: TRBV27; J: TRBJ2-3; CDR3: CASSLWGRTTSTDTQYF
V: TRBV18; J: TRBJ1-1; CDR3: CASSPGRTPLNTEAFF
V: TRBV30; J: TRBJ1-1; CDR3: CAWSVDQGARVRAFF
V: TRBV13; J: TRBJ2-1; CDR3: CASSWGTGTEYNEQFF
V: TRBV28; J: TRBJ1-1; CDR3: CASRVNGPEAFF
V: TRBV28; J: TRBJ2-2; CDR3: CASSLGRPELFF
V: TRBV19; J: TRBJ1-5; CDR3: CASSIQVNQPQHF
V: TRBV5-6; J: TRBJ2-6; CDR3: CASTPGGRSGANVLTF
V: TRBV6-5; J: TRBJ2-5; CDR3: CASGPGWGETQYF
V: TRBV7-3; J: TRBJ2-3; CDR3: CASSLAPTDTQYF